The sequence of this T cell receptor (beta chain) was determined in a study of T-cell reconstitution after alpha-beta-depleted transplantation in children (TCRdb year 2016). Study-wide context: Using TCR repertoire profiling, the study followed T-cell immune reconstitution in a quantitative way in children after TCRalphabeta/CD19-depleted allogeneic hematopoietic cell transplantation. General conclusions and limits of the study: Over the following months the frequencies of hyperexpanded clones went down, and after one year T-cell counts and TCRbeta diversity were mostly credited to newly produced T cells. About two months after transplant, the apparently early recovery of alphabetaT-cell counts reportedly depended on just several hundred clones that had expanded rapidly and came from non-depleted graft cells. In some patients, the high TCRbeta diversity seen at day 60 was put down to recipient T cells and intrathymic progenitors that had survived conditioning.

This clonotype was observed many times. Which antigen it targets is not known. It has no much larger one-base neighbor in the sample; base qualities were not kept. After removal of 7 bases from V and 3 bases from J, the junction retains 5 bases not matched to a gene. Spanning cysteine to phenylalanine, the CDR3 consists of 13 amino acids. Just the 39-base CDR3 DNA is kept, in frame starting at base 1. The germline V gene specifies SGHRS as CDR1 and YFSETQ as CDR2. The method was PCR. TCRdb lists the instrument as Illumina HiSeq 2500. TCR library preparation used molecular barcoding, with unique molecular identifiers applied to normalize quantification of the TCRbeta repertoire. TCRdb cleaned the public reads at Q25 with fastp, built clones with MiXCR and kept in-frame beta chains. Each CDR3 protein appears once, grouped with its most common genes and DNA. The sample includes 280,000 or so distinct CDR3 sequences, with approximately 10% observed a single time. The top ten clonotypes cover about a quarter of the sample.

The meaning of the sample's treatment or condition label: allogeneic hematopoietic cell transplantation with graft depleted of TCRalphabeta T cells and CD19 B cells. The transplant recipients were children given TCRalphabeta/CD19-depleted allogeneic hematopoietic cell grafts. The rearrangement joined TRBV5-1 to TRBJ2-7; 9 bases in the junction line up with TRBD2. The TCR sequence derives from a male patient aged 2 to 9 who had a stem cell transplant for chronic granulomatous disease, so the T cells may come from the graft donor. Sequencing was performed on peripheral blood, taken 180 days after TCRalphabeta/CD19-depleted stem cell transplant. The nucleotide sequence is given as TGCGCCAGCGGGGTTAGCGGGAGCTACGAGCAGTACTTC. It encodes CASGVSGSYEQYF.